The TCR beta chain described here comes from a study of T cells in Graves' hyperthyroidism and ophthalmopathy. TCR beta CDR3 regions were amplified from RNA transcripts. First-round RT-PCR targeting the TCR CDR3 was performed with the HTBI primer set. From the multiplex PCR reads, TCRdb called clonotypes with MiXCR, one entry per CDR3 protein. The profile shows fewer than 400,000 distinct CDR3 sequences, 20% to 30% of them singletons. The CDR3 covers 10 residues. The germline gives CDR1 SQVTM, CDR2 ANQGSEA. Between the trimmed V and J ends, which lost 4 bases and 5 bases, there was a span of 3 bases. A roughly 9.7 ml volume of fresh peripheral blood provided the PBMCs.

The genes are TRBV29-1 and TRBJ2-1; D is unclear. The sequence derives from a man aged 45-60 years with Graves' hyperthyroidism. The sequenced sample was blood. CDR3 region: CSVANNEQFF. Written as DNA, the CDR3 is TGCAGCGTTGCTAACAATGAGCAGTTCTTC.